What follows is one T cell receptor (beta chain) and its context. The antigen is unknown. Losses at the gene ends were 3 bases for V and 8 bases for J; bases not matched to a gene: 14. The CDR3 has 18 amino acids. In germline, CDR1 is SGHKS, CDR2 YYEKEE (reference sequence). Using immunoSEQ multiplex PCR, the repertoire was profiled, and TCRdb retains in-frame clones only, with some absent. This sample has about 250,000 clones, with around nine tenths found just once. This entry belongs to a study of cytomegalovirus exposure and HLA in healthy donors. Study observations and caveats: Rarity marked most TCR sequences, yet some public TCRs occurred in many donors. It was approximately 150 TCR beta chains that were listed as cytomegalovirus-associated.

The origin of this receptor is a man aged 18-30 years in good health and CMV-seronegative. Source material: PBMCs. The chain recombines TRBV5-5 with TRBJ1-6, with 10 bases that match TRBD1. CDR3 DNA: TGTGCCAGCAGCTATTCGACAGGGGGCGGTCAGACTGATTCACCCCTCCACTTT. This sequence encodes CASSYSTGGGQTDSPLHF.